These 16 T cell receptor beta chains came from one sample sequenced in a study of shared clonotypes between healthy human individuals. Produced via immunoSEQ multiplex PCR; TCRdb's table is partial and in-frame only. The profile covers 2 million to 3 million clones, with approximately 93% appearing a single time and about 0.38% taken by the ten largest. Sequencing input: naive CD4+ T cells from PBMCs. Subset: CD45RA+ positively selected. The receptors come from a man younger than 35 in good health. Some clones in this sample may be carry-over from other donors' samples.

The rearrangement joins TRBV7-8 to TRBJ2-5; no definite D call. The germline CDR1 and CDR2 sequences are SGHVS and FQNEAQ. The CDR3 extends over 11 amino acids. Deletions cut 5 bases from V and 14 bases from J, with 15 bases between. CDR3 coding DNA: TGTGCCAGCAGCACCGACGGCCCCCCATACTTC. Translating it yields CASSTDGPPYF.

V gene TRBV4-2 combines with J gene TRBJ1-1, with 10 bases that match TRBD1. The CDR3 runs 16 residues. V shed 1 base, J shed 0 bases, and the junction held 2 bases outside the gene matches. Germline V gene data show CDR1 as LGHNA and CDR2 as YNFKEQ. CDR3 bases: TGTGCCAGCAGCCAAGTGGGACAGGGGATGAACACTGAAGCTTTCTTT. Translated, it gives CASSQVGQGMNTEAFF.

This sequence joins TRBV6-1 and TRBJ2-1; tentatively, D is TRBD1 or TRBD2 (6 bases each). Germline lookup yields CDR1 MNHNS and CDR2 SASEGT. V was clipped by 8 bases and J by 2 bases, with 13 bases between them. CDR3 length: 14 residues. The CDR3 DNA is TGTGCCAGCCTTTTGGGGGGCCCCTACAATGAGCAGTTCTTC. This sequence encodes CASLLGGPYNEQFF.

The chain links TRBV9 to TRBJ1-1; no reliable D call. Deletions cut 0 bases from V and 0 bases from J, with 9 bases between. The CDR3 runs to 15 residues. CDR1 is SGDLS and CDR2 is YYNGEE in the germline V gene. In DNA form, the CDR3 reads TGTGCCAGCAGCGTAGTCAACCGCCTGAACACTGAAGCTTTCTTT. This codes for CASSVVNRLNTEAFF.

V is TRBV10-3 and J is TRBJ1-3; TRBD1 aligns across 7 bases. The V gene end was trimmed by 10 bases and the J gene end by 7 bases; junction bases not matched to a gene: 7. The CDR3 runs 12 residues. Germline V CDR1 and CDR2: ENHRY, SYGVKD. CDR3 amino acids: CATTGNGNTIYF. The CDR3 DNA is TGTGCCACGACAGGGAACGGGAACACCATATATTTT.

To note about this clone: Distinct nucleotide sequences in the sample also encode this CDR3. This chain joins TRBV5-1 and TRBJ1-2; D is uncertain. The CDR3 is 12 residues long. V lost 3 bases to trimming and J lost 4 bases, with 7 bases between them. Germline V gene sequence: CDR1 SGHRS, CDR2 YFSETQ. The CDR3 coding sequence is TGCGCCAGCAGCTCACCAGGCTATGGCTACACCTTC. Translating it yields CASSSPGYGYTF.

V and J are TRBV7-3 and TRBJ2-5; no clear D. The CDR3 is made up of 13 amino acids. V lost 1 base to trimming and J lost 0 bases, with 3 bases between them. The germline V gene encodes CDR1 SGHTA and CDR2 FQGTGA. The CDR3 DNA reads as TGTGCCAGCAGCTTAATCAACCAAGAGACCCAGTACTTC. It specifies CASSLINQETQYF.

The chain links TRBV2 to TRBJ1-4; 8 nucleotides align to TRBD1. The junction had 10 bases not matched to a gene; V was cut back by 6 bases and J by 7 bases. The CDR3 contains 15 residues. CDR1 and CDR2 (germline): SNHLY, FYNNEI. CDR3 region: CASRSGQGIAEKLFF. In DNA, the CDR3 is TGTGCCAGCAGATCCGGACAGGGCATAGCTGAAAAACTGTTTTTT.

The rearrangement links TRBV11-2 to TRBJ1-2, with D possibly matching TRBD1 (5 bases). Looked up from germline, CDR1 is SGHAT and CDR2 is FQNNGV. This CDR3 spans 12 amino acids. The V and J ends lost 3 bases and 7 bases respectively, with 9 bases between them. CDR3 DNA: TGTGCCAGCAGCTTCGACAGTGCTGGCTACACCTTC. It codes for CASSFDSAGYTF. Based on the CDR3 plus reference TRBV11-2 and TRBJ1-2, the full variable domain is EAGVAQSPRYKIIEKRQSVAFWCNPISGHATLYWYQQILGQGPKLLIQFQNNGVVDDSQLPKDRFSAERLKGVDSTLKIQPAKLEDSAVYLCASSFDSAGYTFGSGTRLTVV.

CDR3 protein: CASSWASWNEQFF. The CDR3 DNA is TGTGCCAGCAGCTGGGCCAGTTGGAATGAGCAGTTCTTC. The chain couples TRBV7-3 to TRBJ2-1; D not resolved. The germline CDR1 and CDR2 sequences are SGHTA and FQGTGA. The CDR3 consists of 13 residues. Trimming took off 4 bases at V and 7 bases at J, with 11 bases between the two ends.

V is TRBV9 and J is TRBJ2-3, with D possibly being TRBD1 or TRBD2 (7 bases each). Germline CDR1 reads SGDLS; CDR2 reads YYNGEE. The CDR3 runs 15 residues. V was pared by 3 bases and J by 6 bases, with 17 bases between. CDR3 nucleotide sequence: TGTGCCAGCAGCGCGCGGGGAGGGGGCTCGGATACGCAGTATTTT. Protein product: CASSARGGGSDTQYF.

The chain carries TRBV4-2 and TRBJ1-1, with TRBD1 identical over 9 bases. In germline, CDR1 is LGHNA, CDR2 YNFKEQ. Trimming removed 4 bases from V and 8 bases from J; junction bases left unmatched: 5. The CDR3 length is 13 residues. The CDR3, as DNA: TGTGCCAGCAGCCCATCACAGGGGGCGGAAGCTTTCTTT. Its translation: CASSPSQGAEAFF.

V and J are TRBV18 and TRBJ2-7; possibly TRBD2 for D (6 bases). V was shortened by 3 bases and J by 3 bases, with 12 bases between the two germline ends. The length of the CDR3 is 14 residues. Germline CDR1 and CDR2: KGHSH and LQKENI. CDR3 sequence reads: CASSPTPGLYEQYF. In DNA, the CDR3 is TGTGCCAGCTCACCCACCCCGGGACTCTACGAGCAGTACTTC. Combining the CDR3 with reference TRBV18 and TRBJ2-7 gives the whole variable domain NAGVMQNPRHLVRRRGQEARLRCSPMKGHSHVYWYRQLPEEGLKFMVYLQKENIIDESGMPKERFSAEFPKEGPSILRIQQVVRGDSAAYFCASSPTPGLYEQYFGPGTRLTVT.

V usage is TRBV7-8 and J usage is TRBJ2-7, with TRBD1 matching over 9 bases. From germline, CDR1 is SGHVS and CDR2 FQNEAQ. The CDR3 length is 15 residues. J lost 3 bases, V lost 5 bases, and 8 bases had no gene match. The CDR3 here is CASSPLGDRDYEQYF. CDR3 bases: TGTGCCAGCAGCCCCCTCGGGGACAGGGACTACGAGCAGTACTTC.

This chain joins TRBV19 and TRBJ1-1; D unclear. Trimming removed 5 bases at V and 8 bases at J, with 15 bases between. Germline loops: CDR1 LNHDA, CDR2 SQIVND (reference sequence). CDR3 length: 13 amino acids. The CDR3 region has the DNA TGTGCCAGTAGTCCCAGTAAGCCGGGGGAAGCTTTCTTT. It specifies CASSPSKPGEAFF.

The V and J genes are TRBV9 and TRBJ2-7, with D tentatively TRBD1 (5 bases). The CDR3 is 15 residues long. CDR1 SGDLS and CDR2 YYNGEE come from the germline V gene. V lost 4 bases and J lost 0, with 14 bases in between. The CDR3 loop reads CASSPQGSPSYEQYF. In nucleotides, the CDR3 is TGTGCCAGCAGCCCGCAGGGCTCCCCCTCCTACGAGCAGTACTTC.